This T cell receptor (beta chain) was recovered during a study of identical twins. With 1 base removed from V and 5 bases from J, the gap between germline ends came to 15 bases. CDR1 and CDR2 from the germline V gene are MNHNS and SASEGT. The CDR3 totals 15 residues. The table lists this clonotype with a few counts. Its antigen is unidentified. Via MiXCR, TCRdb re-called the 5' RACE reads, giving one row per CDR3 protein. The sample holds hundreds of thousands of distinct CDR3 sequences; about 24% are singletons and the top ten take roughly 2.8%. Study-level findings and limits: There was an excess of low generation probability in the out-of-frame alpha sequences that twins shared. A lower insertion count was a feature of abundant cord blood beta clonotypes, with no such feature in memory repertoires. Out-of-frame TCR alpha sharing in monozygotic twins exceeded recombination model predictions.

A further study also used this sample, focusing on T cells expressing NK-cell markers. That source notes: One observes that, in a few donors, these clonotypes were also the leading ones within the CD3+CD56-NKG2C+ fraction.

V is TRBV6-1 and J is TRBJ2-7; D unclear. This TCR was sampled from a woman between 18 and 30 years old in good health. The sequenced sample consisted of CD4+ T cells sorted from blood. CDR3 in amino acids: CASSEGPPGRDEQYF. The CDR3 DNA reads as TGTGCCAGCAGTGAAGGACCCCCTGGTAGGGACGAGCAGTACTTC.